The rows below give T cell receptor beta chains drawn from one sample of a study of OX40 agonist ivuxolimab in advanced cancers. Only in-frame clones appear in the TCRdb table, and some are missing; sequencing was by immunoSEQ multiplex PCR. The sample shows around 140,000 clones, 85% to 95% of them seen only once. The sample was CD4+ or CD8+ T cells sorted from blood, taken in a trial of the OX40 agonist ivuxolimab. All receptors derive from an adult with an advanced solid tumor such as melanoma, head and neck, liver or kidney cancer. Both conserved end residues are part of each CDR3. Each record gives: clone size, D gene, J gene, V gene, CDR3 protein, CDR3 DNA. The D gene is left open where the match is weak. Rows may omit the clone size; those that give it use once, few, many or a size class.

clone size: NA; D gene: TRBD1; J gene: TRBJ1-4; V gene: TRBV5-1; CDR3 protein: CASSLGTGRPNEKLFF; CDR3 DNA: TGCGCCAGCAGCTTGGGGACAGGAAGGCCAAATGAAAAACTGTTTTTT
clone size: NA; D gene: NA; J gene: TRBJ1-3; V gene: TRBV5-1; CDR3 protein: CASSAQVNSGNTIYF; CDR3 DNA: TGCGCCAGCAGCGCCCAGGTGAACTCTGGAAACACCATATATTTT
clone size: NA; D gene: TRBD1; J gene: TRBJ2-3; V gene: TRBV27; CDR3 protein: CASSLRGDREKKQYF; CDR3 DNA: TGTGCCAGCAGTTTGAGAGGGGACAGGGAGAAGAAGCAGTATTTT
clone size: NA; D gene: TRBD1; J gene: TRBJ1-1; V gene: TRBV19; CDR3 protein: CASSIGQGNTEAFF; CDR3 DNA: TGTGCCAGTAGTATCGGACAGGGCAACACTGAAGCTTTCTTT
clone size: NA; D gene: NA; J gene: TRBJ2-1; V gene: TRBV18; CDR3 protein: CASSPRSQYNEQFF; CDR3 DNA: TGTGCCAGCTCACCACGGTCCCAATACAATGAGCAGTTCTTC
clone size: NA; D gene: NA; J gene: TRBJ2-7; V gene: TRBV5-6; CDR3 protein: CASSVRPSAGWSHEQYF; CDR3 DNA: TGTGCCAGCAGCGTTAGACCCTCGGCGGGATGGTCCCACGAGCAGTACTTC
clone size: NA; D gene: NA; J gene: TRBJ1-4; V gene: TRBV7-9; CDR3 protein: CASSPPAAEKLFF; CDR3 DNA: TGTGCCAGCAGCCCCCCCGCGGCTGAAAAACTGTTTTTT
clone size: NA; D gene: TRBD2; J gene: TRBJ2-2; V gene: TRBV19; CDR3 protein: CASSGREGTGELFF; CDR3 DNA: TGTGCCAGTAGTGGGAGGGAGGGCACCGGGGAGCTGTTTTTT
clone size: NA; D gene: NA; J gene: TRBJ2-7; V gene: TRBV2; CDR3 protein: CASSLDRHEQYF; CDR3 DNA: TGTGCCAGCAGTTTAGACAGACACGAGCAGTACTTC
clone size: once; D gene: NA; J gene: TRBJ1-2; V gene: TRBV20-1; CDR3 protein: CSANGLGGYTF; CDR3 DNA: TGCAGTGCTAATGGGTTAGGTGGCTACACCTTC
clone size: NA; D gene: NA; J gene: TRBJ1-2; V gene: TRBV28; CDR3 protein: CASSLSRGHYGYTF; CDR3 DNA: TGTGCCAGCAGTTTATCCCGCGGCCACTATGGCTACACCTTC
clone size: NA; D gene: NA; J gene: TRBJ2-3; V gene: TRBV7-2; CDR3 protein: CASSRLTDTQYF; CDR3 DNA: TGTGCCAGCAGTAGACTCACAGATACGCAGTATTTT
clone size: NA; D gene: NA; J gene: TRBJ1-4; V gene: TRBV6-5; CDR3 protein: CASSYSPTDEKLFF; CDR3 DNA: TGTGCCAGCAGTTACTCTCCCACGGACGAAAAACTGTTTTTT
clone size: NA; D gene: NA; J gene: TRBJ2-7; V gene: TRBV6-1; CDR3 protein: CASSDFLQGGEQYF; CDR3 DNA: TGTGCCAGCAGTGACTTCCTACAGGGTGGCGAGCAGTACTTC
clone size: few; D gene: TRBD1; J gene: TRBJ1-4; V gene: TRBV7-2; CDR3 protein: CASSVKTGTGNEKLFF; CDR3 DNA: TGTGCCAGCAGCGTTAAAACCGGGACAGGGAATGAAAAACTGTTTTTT
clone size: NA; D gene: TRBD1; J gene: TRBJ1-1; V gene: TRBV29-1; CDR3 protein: CSVTTGGGTEAFF; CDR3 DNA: TGCAGCGTTACGACAGGGGGCGGTACTGAAGCTTTCTTT